These 30 T cell receptor beta chains were all obtained from the same sample, sequenced in a study of shared clonotypes between healthy human individuals. The data were produced by immunoSEQ multiplex PCR, yet TCRdb's version contains in-frame clones alone and is incomplete. The sample holds 450,000 to 500,000 clones; 81% are singletons and the top ten take 10% to 15%. The sequencing input was PBMCs. The receptors were gathered from a woman between 40 and 55 years old in good health. Some clones in this sample may be carry-over from other donors' samples.

The genes are TRBV6-6 and TRBJ1-5, with D perhaps TRBD1 (6 bases). The CDR3 runs 14 residues. CDR1 and CDR2 from the germline V gene are MNHNY and SVGAGI (reference sequence). V was shortened by 7 bases and J by 3 bases, with 13 bases between the two germline ends. CDR3 bases: TGTGCCAGCAAAGACAGGAGGTTCAATCAGCCCCAGCATTTT. As protein: CASKDRRFNQPQHF.

This chain joins TRBV4-2 and TRBJ2-1; 9 bases align to TRBD2. This CDR3 comprises 16 residues. The ends lost 4 bases at V and 3 bases at J; junction bases unmatched: 7. Germline CDR1 and CDR2: LGHNA and YNFKEQ. This CDR3 reads CASSPFQAGGYNEQFF. CDR3 bases: TGTGCCAGCAGCCCGTTCCAAGCGGGAGGCTACAATGAGCAGTTCTTC.

This chain uses TRBV11-2 with TRBJ1-2, with 9 bases aligning to TRBD1. Germline CDR1 SGHAT, CDR2 FQNNGV. Trimming removed 5 bases from V and 8 bases from J; junction bases left unmatched: 9. There are 14 residues in the CDR3. The CDR3 reads CASSKRTGVEGYTF. CDR3 nucleotides: TGTGCCAGCAGCAAGAGGACAGGGGTCGAAGGCTACACCTTC.

DNA of the CDR3: TGTGCCAGCAGCGTCCGTCCCCCAACTAGCGGGCATGAGCAGTACTTC. It is translated as CASSVRPPTSGHEQYF. V gene TRBV7-2 combines with J gene TRBJ2-7, with 9 bases lining up with TRBD2. The germline CDR1 and CDR2 sequences are SGHTA and FQGNSA. The CDR3 has 16 amino acids. The ends lost 5 bases at V and 7 bases at J; junction bases unmatched: 15.

With respect to this clone: Other DNA variants within this sample encode the same CDR3. J is TRBJ2-7 and V is TRBV6-5; 9 nucleotides agree with TRBD1. V lost 6 bases to trimming and J lost 3 bases; unmatched junction nucleotides: 6. Germline CDR1 reads MNHEY; CDR2 reads SVGAGI. The CDR3 spans 14 residues. The CDR3 nucleotides are TGTGCCAGCAGCCGGGACAGGGTTAGCTACGAGCAGTACTTC. As protein: CASSRDRVSYEQYF.

V usage is TRBV28 and J usage is TRBJ2-7; a weak D match, TRBD1 (6 bases). The CDR3 runs to 13 residues. Germline CDR1 is MDHEN and CDR2 is SYDVKM. Between the trimmed V and J ends, which lost 8 bases and 2 bases, there was a span of 13 bases. The CDR3 reads CASGKQGAYEQYF. The DNA of the CDR3 is TGTGCCAGCGGGAAACAGGGTGCCTACGAGCAGTACTTC.

Of note for this clone: A far larger clone lies a single base away; this is likely a read error. V gene TRBV11-2 combines with J gene TRBJ1-2; no clear D. CDR3 length equals 14 residues. The germline gives CDR1 SGHAT, CDR2 FQNNGV. CDR3 amino acids: CATSLDRRVHGYTF. As DNA, the CDR3 is TGTGCCACCAGCTTAGATCGGAGGGTTCATGGCTACACCTTC.

This clone was seen only once. One base separates it from a far larger clone, so it is likely a read error. The genes are TRBV7-9 and TRBJ2-6; 10 positions agree with TRBD1. Germline-derived CDR1 and CDR2 are SEHNR and FQNEAQ (reference sequence). CDR3 length equals 18 residues. The CDR3 nucleotides read TGTGCCAGCAGCCAAAGGGACAGGGGCGGTAAAGGGGCCAACGTCCCGACTTTC. Translation gives CASSQRDRGGKGANVPTF.

Note on this clone: The sample has other DNA sequences that encode this CDR3 too. The chain couples TRBV5-1 to TRBJ2-3, with 11 bases identical to TRBD2. The CDR3 sequence is 16 residues long. Germline values: CDR1 SGHRS, CDR2 YFSETQ. Trimming removed 2 bases from V and 3 bases from J; junction bases left unmatched: 5. CDR3 in DNA: TGCGCCAGCAGCTTAGTTCTAGCGGGAGGAACAGATACGCAGTATTTT. It is translated as CASSLVLAGGTDTQYF.

This chain links TRBV7-9 with TRBJ1-3; a possible D gene is TRBD1 (6 bases). Per germline, CDR1 SEHNR and CDR2 FQNEAQ (reference sequence). With 5 bases removed from V and 0 bases from J, the gap between germline ends came to 11 bases. The CDR3 covers 15 residues. Written as DNA, the CDR3 is TGTGCCAGCAGCCGGGACACGGGCTCTGGAAACACCATATATTTT. Its protein is CASSRDTGSGNTIYF.

CDR3 protein: CASSLGGTAGWEQYF. CDR3 DNA sequence: TGTGCCAGCAGCTTGGGGGGGACAGCGGGTTGGGAGCAGTACTTC. The chain is built from TRBV7-2 and TRBJ2-7; the D gene could be TRBD1 or TRBD2 (7 bases each). The ends were cut back, 3 bases at V and 7 bases at J, with 19 bases in the middle. This CDR3 region has 15 residues. Germline CDR1 SGHTA, CDR2 FQGNSA.

CDR3: CASSLLDEQFF. The DNA of the CDR3 is TGTGCCAGCAGTTTATTGGACGAGCAGTTCTTC. V and J are TRBV27 and TRBJ2-1, with D unresolved. V was cut by 1 base and J by 10 bases, with 5 bases left in between. Germline-derived CDR1 and CDR2 are MNHEY and SMNVEV (reference sequence). The CDR3 runs 11 residues.

The V call is TRBV2, the J call TRBJ2-3; weak D call: TRBD2 (5 bases). The CDR3 sequence is 12 residues long. Per germline, CDR1 SNHLY and CDR2 FYNNEI. V lost 6 bases, J lost 4 bases, and 8 bases lay in between. CDR3 protein: CASSVEADTQYF. The CDR3 nucleotides are TGTGCCAGCAGCGTGGAGGCAGATACGCAGTATTTT.

The chain uses TRBV28 and TRBJ2-2, with 8 bases matching TRBD1. CDR1 MDHEN and CDR2 SYDVKM come from the germline V gene. There are 15 residues in the CDR3. J was trimmed by 6 bases and V by 6 bases; bases with no gene match: 9. CDR3 bases: TGTGCCAGCAGGCAGGGGGCGGTAGTGTCCGGGGAGCTGTTTTTT. Translating gives CASRQGAVVSGELFF.

The V call is TRBV6-1, the J call TRBJ1-5, with TRBD1 matching 9 bases. CDR3 length: 15 amino acids. V lost 3 bases to trimming and J lost 4 bases; unmatched junction nucleotides: 4. Germline V gene sequence: CDR1 MNHNS, CDR2 SASEGT. CDR3 coding DNA: TGTGCCAGCAGTGATAGGACAGGGGATAATCAGCCCCAGCATTTT. The encoded protein is CASSDRTGDNQPQHF.

The chain combines TRBV5-4 with TRBJ1-1; 8 bases align to TRBD1. This CDR3 has 16 amino acids. Germline loops: CDR1 SGHNT, CDR2 YYREEE (reference sequence). The J segment lost 6 bases and the V segment lost 0 bases, leaving 10 bases of the junction unmatched. This CDR3 is CASSLGAGDRGPEAFF. CDR3 nucleotide sequence: TGTGCCAGCAGCTTGGGGGCCGGAGACAGGGGCCCTGAAGCTTTCTTT. The full variable domain, rest sourced from reference TRBV5-4 and TRBJ1-1, is ETGVTQSPTHLIKTRGQQVTLRCSSQSGHNTVSWYQQALGQGPQFIFQYYREEENGRGNFPPRFSGLQFPNYSSELNVNALELDDSALYLCASSLGAGDRGPEAFFGQGTRLTVV.

In the case of this clone: As the CDR3 is not closed by the conserved phenylalanine or tryptophan, this likely results from a read error. The chain uses TRBV29-1 and TRBJ2-4, with D maybe TRBD2 (5 bases). Trimming took 7 bases from V and 3 from J, leaving 10 bases between them. From germline, CDR1 is SQVTM and CDR2 ANQGSEA. The CDR3 runs 12 residues. CDR3 in DNA: TGCAGCGGGAGGAGTGGCAAAAACATTCAGTACTTA. Protein sequence: CSGRSGKNIQYL.

The V gene is TRBV5-6, the J gene TRBJ1-2, with TRBD1 as a possible D gene (6 bases). Germline V gene sequence: CDR1 SGHDT, CDR2 YYEEEE. The V and J ends lost 4 bases and 4 bases respectively, with 14 bases between them. The CDR3 is 14 residues long. The CDR3 is CASSPRGAGYGYTF. CDR3 nucleotides: TGTGCCAGCAGCCCCCGGGGGGCGGGCTATGGCTACACCTTC.

J is TRBJ2-5 and V is TRBV29-1; D may be TRBD2 (6 bases). Trimming removed 6 bases at V and 3 bases at J, with 17 bases between. The CDR3 consists of 14 residues. Per the germline V gene, CDR1 is SQVTM and CDR2 is ANQGSEA. The CDR3 DNA is TGCAGCGTCGAACCCATGGACTATAAAGAGACCCAGTACTTC. Encoded protein: CSVEPMDYKETQYF.

V gene TRBV6-5 combines with J gene TRBJ2-7, with D unclear. This CDR3 spans 13 amino acids. V was clipped by 0 bases and J by 6 bases, with 9 bases between them. Germline CDR1 and CDR2: MNHEY and SVGAGI. The CDR3, as DNA: TGTGCCAGCAGTTACTCGAGAACCGTCGAGCAGTACTTC. It specifies CASSYSRTVEQYF.

This clone has a count of ten or more. Additional DNA sequences in this sample encode the identical CDR3. J is TRBJ2-7 and V is TRBV10-1; D is perhaps TRBD2 (6 bases). Between the trimmed V and J ends, which lost 0 bases and 1 base, there was a span of 10 bases. Germline CDR1 is WNHNN and CDR2 is SYGVQD (reference sequence). The CDR3 is made up of 15 amino acids. CDR3 nucleotide sequence: TGCGCCAGCAGTGAGTCAGGCGGGAAATCCTACGAGCAGTACTTC. Translated: CASSESGGKSYEQYF.

The rearrangement links TRBV4-3 to TRBJ2-5; the match to TRBD2 covers 10 bases. The closer fit of TRBJ2-7 to the DNA end suggests the J call may be wrong. The length of the CDR3 is 17 residues. CDR1 is LGHNA and CDR2 is YSLEER in the germline V gene. For the CDR3, the DNA is TGCGCCAGCAGCCAAGATCCCGGACTAGCGGAAGTCTACGAGCAGTACTTC. The encoded protein is CASSQDPGLAEVYEQYF.

This clone was observed at least ten times. The V gene is TRBV11-1, the J gene TRBJ2-1; possibly TRBD2 for D (6 bases). The V end lost 4 bases, the J end lost 0 bases, and 13 bases lay between the germline ends. The CDR3 runs to 16 residues. CDR1 is SGHAT, CDR2 FQDESV, per germline (reference sequence). Here the CDR3 reads CASSSSEGPSYNEQFF. For the CDR3, the DNA is TGTGCCAGCAGCTCATCGGAGGGCCCCTCCTACAATGAGCAGTTCTTC. The full variable domain, in which reference TRBV11-1 and TRBJ2-1 provide the parts outside the CDR3, is EAEVAQSPRYKITEKSQAVAFWCDPISGHATLYWYRQILGQGPELLVQFQDESVVDDSQLPKDRFSAERLKGVDSTLKIQPAELGDSAMYLCASSSSEGPSYNEQFFGPGTRLTVL.

DNA of the CDR3: TGTGCCAGCAGCTTCGGGGTCCTTTATGGCGAGCAGTACTTC. It yields the protein CASSFGVLYGEQYF. The chain couples TRBV7-2 to TRBJ2-7; tentatively, D is TRBD2 (5 bases). V gave up 3 bases and J gave up 6 bases, with 15 bases separating them. Looked up from germline, CDR1 is SGHTA and CDR2 is FQGNSA. The CDR3 contains 14 residues.

As to this clone: A read error may be the cause here, since a much bigger clone is one base away. Additional DNA sequences in this sample encode the identical CDR3. This chain connects TRBV4-3 to TRBJ1-2; D remains ambiguous. The CDR3 sequence is 14 residues long. Germline CDR1 and CDR2: LGHNA and YSLEER. The CDR3 here is CASSQDRSNYSYTF. The CDR3 bases are TGCGCCAGCAGCCAAGACAGGAGTAACTATAGCTATACCTTC.

Notes on this clone: The sample holds other DNA sequences that translate to the same CDR3. The chain couples TRBV5-1 to TRBJ1-4; D gene unclear. The CDR3 is 14 residues long. Trimming took 4 bases from V and 0 from J, leaving 7 bases between them. Looked up from germline, CDR1 is SGHRS and CDR2 is YFSETQ. CDR3 protein: CASSPGATNEKLFF. The CDR3 DNA reads as TGCGCCAGCAGCCCAGGTGCAACTAATGAAAAACTGTTTTTT. Full variable domain (missing parts from reference TRBV5-1 and TRBJ1-4): KAGVTQTPRYLIKTRGQQVTLSCSPISGHRSVSWYQQTPGQGLQFLFEYFSETQRNKGNFPGRFSGRQFSNSRSEMNVSTLELGDSALYLCASSPGATNEKLFFGSGTQLSVL.

On this clone itself: Other DNA sequences in this specimen translate into the identical CDR3. The V and J genes are TRBV7-3 and TRBJ2-3, with D possibly being TRBD1 (5 bases). The CDR3 runs to 13 residues. The germline V and J ends were trimmed by 0 bases and 6 bases, with 7 bases remaining between them. CDR1 is SGHTA, CDR2 FQGTGA, per germline. CDR3 amino acids: CASSLTGADTQYF. The CDR3 DNA sequence: TGTGCCAGCAGCTTAACAGGGGCTGATACGCAGTATTTT.

J is TRBJ1-4 and V is TRBV2; D call uncertain. Germline V lookup: CDR1 SNHLY, CDR2 FYNNEI. V was clipped by 4 bases and J by 6 bases, with 12 bases between them. The CDR3 has 14 amino acids. This CDR3 reads CASSVGSSYEKLFF. The CDR3 DNA sequence: TGTGCCAGCAGTGTCGGAAGCTCGTATGAAAAACTGTTTTTT.

Worth noting for this clone: It differs at one base from a far larger clone, so likely a read error. This rearrangement joins TRBV6-6 to TRBJ2-7; D is perhaps TRBD2 (5 bases). The CDR3 sequence is 11 residues long. V was trimmed by 5 bases and J by 4 bases, leaving 6 bases between them. CDR1 is MNHNY and CDR2 is SVGAGI in the germline V gene (reference sequence). CDR3 amino acids: CASSRGYEQYF. In DNA, the CDR3 is TGTGCCAGCAGTCGGGGTTACGAGCAGTACTTC.

This chain links TRBV30 with TRBJ1-4, with D unresolved. Germline values: CDR1 GTSNPN, CDR2 SVGIG (reference sequence). V was cut by 3 bases and J by 6 bases, with 11 bases left in between. The CDR3 covers 13 residues. The CDR3 DNA follows: TGTGCCTGGAGCTTTGGGCTAGATGAAAAACTGTTTTTT. Translated: CAWSFGLDEKLFF.